This T cell receptor (beta chain) was captured in a study of T cell responses to AZD1222 COVID-19 vaccine. The method was immunoSEQ multiplex PCR; TCRdb's version includes in-frame clones alone and lacks a portion of them. The data contain over 150,000 clones, around 90% of them singletons. CDR1 SEHNR and CDR2 FQNEAQ come from the germline V gene (reference sequence). This CDR3 region has 14 residues. The V gene lost 1 base and the J gene lost 1 base, with 7 bases spanning the gap. The chain joins TRBV7-9 to TRBJ1-1; no definite D call. The source was peripheral blood, collected on day 0 of AZD1222 vaccination. The receptor was isolated from an adult in good health. CDR3 loop: CASSLGTGNTEAFF. Here the CDR3 DNA reads TGTGCCAGCAGCTTAGGTACGGGGAACACTGAAGCTTTCTTT.